The 29 T cell receptor beta chains below come from one sample, sequenced in a study of a mutant IDH1 vaccine in newly diagnosed glioma. TCRdb's table, derived via immunoSEQ multiplex PCR, lists solely in-frame clones and lacks some. This table holds 50,000 to 55,000 clones, almost 65% found once. This sample's time point: week 47, end of study. With topical imiquimod, each dose of the vaccine consisted of 300 ug of mutant IDH1 20-mer peptide. For these receptors, no antigen is known. Material: peripheral blood mononuclear cells (PBMCs), obtained from a glioma patient whose treatment included an IDH1 peptide vaccine. The receptors were sampled from a man aged 40-55 years with glioma. Some clones in this sample may be carry-over from other donors' samples.

The V gene is TRBV25-1, the J gene TRBJ1-2, with no clear D. The CDR3 loop spans 13 amino acids. Trimming pared 2 bases from V and 4 bases from J, leaving 8 bases between. Looked up from germline, CDR1 is MGHDK and CDR2 is SYGVNS. CDR3 in amino acids: CASSETAFYGYTF. CDR3 in DNA: TGTGCCAGCAGTGAAACGGCATTCTATGGCTACACCTTC.

This clone was observed many times. This chain uses TRBV4-2 with TRBJ1-6; D may be TRBD1 (6 bases). Germline V lookup: CDR1 LGHNA, CDR2 YNFKEQ. V lost 5 bases and J lost 9, with 29 bases in between. The CDR3 is 19 amino acids. CDR3 in amino acids: CASSSGGGTDTRVGSPLHF. The DNA for the CDR3 is TGTGCCAGCAGCTCCGGAGGGGGGACGGACACCCGGGTCGGTTCACCCCTCCACTTT.

This sequence joins TRBV6-6 and TRBJ2-7; possibly TRBD2 for D (6 bases). Trimming cost V 6 bases and J 0 bases, with 15 bases left between them. This CDR3 comprises 15 residues. Per the germline V gene, CDR1 is MNHNY and CDR2 is SVGAGI (reference sequence). For the CDR3, the DNA is TGTGCCAGCAGACCTGTAGGCGGGGCCTCCTACGAGCAGTACTTC. Amino acid sequence: CASRPVGGASYEQYF.

The V and J genes are TRBV6-5 and TRBJ2-7; D unclear. Germline V gene data show CDR1 as MNHEY and CDR2 as SVGAGI. CDR3 size: 13 residues. V gave up 0 bases and J gave up 4 bases, with 7 bases separating them. The CDR3, as DNA: TGTGCCAGCAGTTACTCATCACAGTACGAGCAGTACTTC. Amino acids: CASSYSSQYEQYF.

This clone was found a few times. V is TRBV2 and J is TRBJ1-2; possibly TRBD1 for D (5 bases). Germline-derived CDR1 and CDR2 are SNHLY and FYNNEI. The CDR3 loop spans 15 amino acids. Between the trimmed V and J ends, which lost 1 base and 5 bases, there was a span of 14 bases. CDR3 region: CASSEEWGVMYGYTF. The CDR3 DNA is TGTGCCAGCAGTGAAGAGTGGGGGGTAATGTATGGCTACACCTTC. Complete variable domain (other parts from reference TRBV2 and TRBJ1-2): EPEVTQTPSHQVTQMGQEVILRCVPISNHLYFYWYRQILGQKVEFLVSFYNNEISEKSEIFDDQFSVERPDGSNFTLKIRSTKLEDSAMYFCASSEEWGVMYGYTFGSGTRLTVV.

This clone was recorded once. The CDR3 spells CASSQVQGGTQYF. The CDR3 DNA reads TGCGCCAGCAGCCAGGTGCAGGGTGGGACGCAGTATTTT. This sequence joins TRBV4-1 and TRBJ2-3; a weak D match, TRBD1 (5 bases). CDR1 MGHRA and CDR2 YSYEKL come from the germline V gene. V lost 3 bases and J 9 bases, leaving 13 bases between the germline ends. The CDR3 spans 13 residues.

The chain has TRBV5-1 and TRBJ2-5; TRBD1 matches 9 bases. Germline V gene data show CDR1 as SGHRS and CDR2 as YFSETQ. There are 16 residues in the CDR3. The J segment lost 0 bases and the V segment lost 7 bases, leaving 10 bases of the junction unmatched. The CDR3 here is CASRARGQGNQETQYF. Here the CDR3 DNA reads TGCGCCAGCCGCGCCCGCGGACAGGGGAACCAAGAGACCCAGTACTTC.

Of note for this clone: The sample carries other DNA sequences with the same CDR3. The chain couples TRBV4-1 to TRBJ1-5; D gene unclear. CDR3 length equals 14 residues. The ends were cut back, 1 base at V and 1 base at J, with 5 bases in the middle. Germline V gene data show CDR1 as MGHRA and CDR2 as YSYEKL. This chain's CDR3 is CASSQAGSNQPQHF. CDR3 sequence (DNA): TGCGCCAGCAGCCAAGCGGGGAGCAATCAGCCCCAGCATTTT.

This clone was recorded a few times. V is TRBV6-6 and J is TRBJ1-6, with D possibly matching TRBD1 (5 bases). The V gene lost 2 bases and the J gene lost 9 bases, with 17 bases spanning the gap. Looked up from germline, CDR1 is MNHNY and CDR2 is SVGAGI (reference sequence). This CDR3 has 16 amino acids. The CDR3 protein is CASSYTPGPGASPLHF. CDR3 DNA: TGTGCCAGCAGTTACACACCGGGACCCGGGGCTTCACCCCTCCACTTT.

The chain carries TRBV27 and TRBJ2-7, with 11 bases identical to TRBD1. CDR1 is MNHEY, CDR2 SMNVEV, per germline (reference sequence). There are 13 residues in the CDR3. Trimming cost V 6 bases and J 7 bases; bases outside gene matches: 5. CDR3 amino acids: CASRDRGLREQYF. The CDR3, as DNA: TGTGCCAGCAGGGACAGGGGGCTGAGGGAGCAGTACTTC.

This sequence joins TRBV5-5 and TRBJ2-1; unclear D gene. The length of the CDR3 is 13 residues. V dropped 0 bases and J dropped 8 bases, with 9 bases sitting between them. The germline V gene encodes CDR1 SGHKS and CDR2 YYEKEE (reference sequence). The CDR3 protein is CASSLAPSDEQFF. The DNA for the CDR3 is TGTGCCAGCAGCTTGGCCCCCTCGGATGAGCAGTTCTTC.

V usage is TRBV7-2 and J usage is TRBJ1-5; possible D gene TRBD1, 6 bases. The CDR3 consists of 12 residues. Germline CDR1 and CDR2: SGHTA and FQGNSA. V lost 4 bases and J lost 16, with 17 bases in between. The DNA of the CDR3 is TGTGCCAGCAGCTCCACCTGGGGGGGCCTCCATTTT. This codes for CASSSTWGGLHF.

The chain couples TRBV6-5 to TRBJ1-2, with unresolved D. CDR1 and CDR2 from the germline V gene are MNHEY and SVGAGI. The CDR3 spans 15 residues. Trimming took 4 bases from V and 4 from J, leaving 16 bases between them. CDR3 DNA: TGTGCCAGCAGTTTAACGTCCGGGTTCGTCTATGGCTACACCTTC. Amino acid sequence: CASSLTSGFVYGYTF.

The chain couples TRBV5-4 to TRBJ1-4; weak D call: TRBD1 (5 bases). Trimming removed 0 bases from V and 8 bases from J, with 14 bases in between. In germline, CDR1 is SGHNT, CDR2 YYREEE (reference sequence). The CDR3 covers 15 residues. In DNA, the CDR3 is TGTGCCAGCAGCTTGGGGGGCGTTCGTGACGAAAAACTGTTTTTT. Residues: CASSLGGVRDEKLFF.

The rearrangement joins TRBV6-1 to TRBJ1-5, with D hard to call. The CDR3 loop spans 14 amino acids. Germline V gene lookup returns CDR1 MNHNS and CDR2 SASEGT. Trimming took 7 bases from V and 1 from J, leaving 11 bases between them. The CDR3: CASTKQWSNQPQHF. The CDR3 bases are TGTGCCAGCACCAAGCAGTGGAGCAATCAGCCCCAGCATTTT.

This clone was detected only a few times. The chain links TRBV19 to TRBJ1-5, with D unresolved. The germline gives CDR1 LNHDA, CDR2 SQIVND (reference sequence). The CDR3 spans 14 residues. V was shortened by 4 bases and J by 3 bases, with 10 bases between the two germline ends. In DNA, the CDR3 is TGTGCCAGTAGTACGGAGGGTTACAATCAGCCCCAGCATTTT. Protein sequence: CASSTEGYNQPQHF.

The chain has TRBV13 and TRBJ2-5, with D possibly being TRBD2 (5 bases). This CDR3 contains 14 residues. V was clipped by 4 bases and J by 2 bases, with 11 bases between them. Germline loops: CDR1 PRHDT, CDR2 FYEKMQ (reference sequence). CDR3 sequence reads: CASSWGGGQETQYF. The CDR3 coding sequence is TGTGCCAGCAGCTGGGGTGGCGGGCAAGAGACCCAGTACTTC.

The chain has TRBV2 and TRBJ1-5; no clear D. Trimming cost V 9 bases and J 2 bases, with 23 bases left between them. There are 17 residues in the CDR3. Germline-derived CDR1 and CDR2 are SNHLY and FYNNEI. CDR3 residues: CARRGPEPPWGNQPQHF. As DNA, the CDR3 is TGTGCCAGGAGAGGCCCGGAACCCCCCTGGGGCAATCAGCCCCAGCATTTT.

V usage is TRBV5-8 and J usage is TRBJ2-5, with 7 bases that match TRBD2. Trimming at V came to 7 bases and at J to 5 bases, leaving 14 bases not matched to a gene. In germline, CDR1 is SGHTS, CDR2 YDEGEE. This CDR3 contains 15 residues. As DNA, the CDR3 is TGTGCCAGCCGGGAGGAGCGGGGTCAAGTGGAGACCCAGTACTTC. Protein product: CASREERGQVETQYF.

The genes are TRBV30 and TRBJ1-2, with D perhaps TRBD1 (5 bases). Germline V CDR1 and CDR2: GTSNPN, SVGIG (reference sequence). V lost 2 bases and J 8 bases, leaving 15 bases between the germline ends. The CDR3 extends over 13 amino acids. CDR3 protein: CAWSRRGAGGYTF. The CDR3 nucleotides read TGTGCCTGGAGTCGGAGGGGCGCCGGGGGCTACACCTTC.

This chain uses TRBV7-9 with TRBJ2-3, with 12 bases fitting TRBD1. V lost 5 bases, J lost 6 bases, and 6 bases stayed unmatched. CDR3 length equals 15 residues. CDR1 is SEHNR and CDR2 is FQNEAQ in the germline V gene (reference sequence). DNA of the CDR3: TGTGCCAGCAGCCCCGGGACAGGGGGCCGTGATACGCAGTATTTT. Protein sequence: CASSPGTGGRDTQYF.

This rearrangement joins TRBV10-3 to TRBJ2-1; the match to TRBD1 covers 9 bases. The CDR3 consists of 16 residues. The ends lost 2 bases at V and 6 bases at J; junction bases unmatched: 8. Germline V gene lookup returns CDR1 ENHRY and CDR2 SYGVKD. CDR3 DNA sequence: TGTGCCATCAGTGAGCCCGGGACAGGGACCGGCAATGAGCAGTTCTTC. Amino acid sequence: CAISEPGTGTGNEQFF.

The chain employs TRBV10-1 and TRBJ2-3; D ambiguous. CDR1 is WNHNN, CDR2 SYGVQD, per germline (reference sequence). The ends were cut back, 4 bases at V and 6 bases at J, with 11 bases in the middle. The CDR3 covers 13 residues. The CDR3 spells CASSGDPIDTQYF. CDR3 nucleotide sequence: TGCGCCAGCAGTGGAGACCCCATTGATACGCAGTATTTT.

The chain links TRBV5-1 to TRBJ2-7, with D unresolved. Between the trimmed V and J ends, which lost 3 bases and 1 base, there was a span of 8 bases. The CDR3 contains 13 residues. From germline, CDR1 is SGHRS and CDR2 YFSETQ. The CDR3 spells CASSSARSYEQYF. The CDR3 bases are TGCGCCAGCAGCTCGGCCCGTTCCTACGAGCAGTACTTC.

The genes are TRBV6-6 and TRBJ2-5, with a weak D call TRBD1 (5 bases). Between the trimmed V and J ends, which lost 0 bases and 5 bases, there was a span of 7 bases. Per germline, CDR1 MNHNY and CDR2 SVGAGI (reference sequence). The CDR3 has 13 residues. The CDR3 protein is CASSYSGAETQYF. DNA of the CDR3: TGTGCCAGCAGTTACTCAGGGGCCGAGACCCAGTACTTC.

This chain joins TRBV6-5 and TRBJ2-1, with D uncertain. Trimming shortened V by 6 bases and J by 3 bases, and 9 bases separated the two germline ends. CDR1 is MNHEY and CDR2 is SVGAGI in the germline V gene. The CDR3 runs 13 residues. In nucleotides, the CDR3 is TGTGCCAGCAGCCTAGGGCGCTACAATGAGCAGTTCTTC. Translated, it gives CASSLGRYNEQFF.

This clone occurred a few times. CDR3 amino acids: CSVAGGGTDTQYF. DNA of the CDR3: TGCAGCGTTGCTGGGGGGGGCACAGATACGCAGTATTTT. The rearrangement uses TRBV29-1 and TRBJ2-3; TRBD2 matches 7 bases. The germline V gene has CDR1 SQVTM and CDR2 ANQGSEA. This CDR3 region has 13 residues. V was pared by 4 bases and J by 1 base, with 2 bases of the junction left unmatched.

This clone appeared a few times. The J gene is TRBJ2-7, the V gene TRBV7-2; 8 bases fit TRBD2. Looked up from germline, CDR1 is SGHTA and CDR2 is FQGNSA. The CDR3 runs to 15 residues. The ends lost 0 bases at V and 2 bases at J; junction bases unmatched: 3. The CDR3 nucleotides read TGTGCCAGCAGCTTAGCGGCGGGGGGACCCTACGAGCAGTACTTC. Translation gives CASSLAAGGPYEQYF.

The chain is built from TRBV19 and TRBJ2-7, with 10 bases identical to TRBD2. The CDR3 spans 16 residues. V gave up 5 bases and J gave up 0 bases; unmatched junction bases: 7. CDR1 LNHDA and CDR2 SQIVND come from the germline V gene (reference sequence). The CDR3 here is CASSPSGGRSSYEQYF. CDR3 bases: TGTGCCAGTAGTCCTAGCGGGGGCCGAAGCTCCTACGAGCAGTACTTC.